This entry is about one TCR beta chain. Its matching antigen is unknown. The read finishes 3 residues shy of the CDR3 end, and the germline J gene is used to complete it. Trimming took 4 bases from V and 4 from J, leaving 7 bases between them. The CDR3 sequence is 12 residues long. Germline V gives CDR1 MNHNS, CDR2 SASEGT. CVID subjects were 15 or so female and 25 to 35 male, aged roughly 9 to 70. The data belong to a study of T cell clonality in common variable immunodeficiency. Study-wide points: In common variable immunodeficiency, TCR beta chains reportedly carried fewer deletions and N-nucleotide insertions.

Assay used: immunoSEQ multiplex PCR; TCRdb lists only in-frame clones, some missing. The sample includes 35,000 or so clones, none of them occurring once. The sequenced sample was peripheral blood mononuclear cells. The rearrangement uses TRBV6-1 and TRBJ1-1; unclear D gene. The origin of this receptor is a human donor with common variable immunodeficiency. CDR3 DNA, as far as it was read: TGTGCCAGCAGTGTATTCAGCACTGAA. Translation: CASSVFSTE. The whole CDR3 sequence is CASSVFSTEAFF.